A single T cell receptor (beta chain) is shown here with its context. The repertoire was sequenced with immunoSEQ multiplex PCR; TCRdb's copy has only in-frame clones and lacks some. The table records approximately 220,000 clones, 65% to 85% of them present only once. The data originate from a study of blood T cell repertoires in COVID-19. Whole-study context: Acute-phase and convalescent COVID-19 samples originated in the United States, Italy and Spain. Sample material is recorded as cDNA or gDNA derived from T cells, B-cell-depleted T cells, or PBMCs.

Germline trimming cut 3 bases from V and 7 bases from J; bases unmatched to any gene: 16. The CDR3 contains 17 residues. The germline CDR1 and CDR2 sequences are MDHEN and SYDVKM. The source of this sequence is a young woman who had recovered from COVID-19. Sequencing was carried out using peripheral blood. This chain links TRBV28 with TRBJ1-2; 8 bases match TRBD1. This chain's CDR3 is CASSFPSQLQGGSGYTF. CDR3 bases: TGTGCCAGCAGTTTCCCTTCCCAACTACAGGGGGGGAGTGGCTACACCTTC.